Below are 2 T cell receptor beta chains sequenced from a single sample in a study of T-cell reconstitution after alpha-beta-depleted transplantation in children. Construction of the TCRbeta library involved unique molecular identifiers. A single record per CDR3 protein comes from TCRdb applying MiXCR to the PCR reads. Here the sample spans 400,000 to 550,000 distinct CDR3 sequences, roughly a tenth being singletons. Specimen: PBMCs, collected before TCRalphabeta/CD19-depleted stem cell transplant. Receptors were obtained from a child younger than 10 with inherited bone marrow failure, due to receive a stem cell transplant.

On this clonotype itself: Just one base apart from a much larger clone, this may be a read error. The chain employs TRBV6-1 and TRBJ2-3; maybe TRBD1 (5 bases). CDR3 length: 12 amino acids. V shed 8 bases and J shed 11 bases, with 17 bases lying between them. Germline CDR1 reads MNHNS; CDR2 reads SASEGT. The CDR3 nucleotides are TGTGCCAGCGGGGCCCCTGGATGGAAGCAGTATTTT. It is translated as CASGAPGWKQYF.

The sample holds many counts of this clonotype. This chain uses TRBV11-2 with TRBJ1-1; 9 nucleotides agree with TRBD1. The V gene end was trimmed by 8 bases and the J gene end by 6 bases; junction bases not matched to a gene: 10. The CDR3 loop spans 14 amino acids. The germline gives CDR1 SGHAT, CDR2 FQNNGV. DNA of the CDR3: TGTGCCAGCGCCGGGACAGGGAGAAGGGCTGAAGCTTTCTTT. Protein product: CASAGTGRRAEAFF.